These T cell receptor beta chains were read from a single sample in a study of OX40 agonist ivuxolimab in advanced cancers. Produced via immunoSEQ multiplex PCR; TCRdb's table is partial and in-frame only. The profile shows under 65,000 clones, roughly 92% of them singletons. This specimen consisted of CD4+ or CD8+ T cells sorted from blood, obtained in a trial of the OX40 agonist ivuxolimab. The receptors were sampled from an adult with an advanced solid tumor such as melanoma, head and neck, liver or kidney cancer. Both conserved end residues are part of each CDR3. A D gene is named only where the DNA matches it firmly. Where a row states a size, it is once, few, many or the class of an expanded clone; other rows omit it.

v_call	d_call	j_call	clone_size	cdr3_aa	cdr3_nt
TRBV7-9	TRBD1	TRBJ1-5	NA	CASSSSGTEDSNQPQHF	TGTGCCAGCAGCTCTTCCGGGACAGAAGATAGCAATCAGCCCCAGCATTTT
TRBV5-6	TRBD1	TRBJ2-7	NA	CASSSGPGTGYEQYF	TGTGCCAGCAGCTCGGGACCCGGGACAGGTTACGAGCAGTACTTC
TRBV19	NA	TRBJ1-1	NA	CASSPRDMNTEAFF	TGTGCCAGTAGTCCGAGGGACATGAACACTGAAGCTTTCTTT
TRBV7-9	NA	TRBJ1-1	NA	CASSHEGTLNTEAFF	TGTGCCAGCAGCCATGAAGGAACCCTGAACACTGAAGCTTTCTTT
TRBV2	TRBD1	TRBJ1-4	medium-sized	CASSPEGASNEKLFF	TGTGCCAGCAGCCCTGAGGGGGCATCTAATGAAAAACTGTTTTTT
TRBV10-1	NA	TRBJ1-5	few	CASSEFPWPQHF	TGCGCCAGCAGTGAATTCCCGTGGCCCCAGCATTTT
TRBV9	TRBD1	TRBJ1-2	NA	CASSVAPGTGGAYGYTF	TGTGCCAGCAGCGTAGCTCCCGGGACAGGTGGGGCTTATGGCTACACCTTC
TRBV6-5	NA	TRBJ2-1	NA	CASSELRGSYNEQFF	TGTGCCAGCAGCGAGTTAAGGGGTTCATACAATGAGCAGTTCTTC
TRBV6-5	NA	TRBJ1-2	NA	CASSPPGANYGYTF	TGTGCCAGCAGTCCCCCGGGGGCTAACTATGGCTACACCTTC
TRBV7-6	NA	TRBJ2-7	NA	CASSLGAGPYEQYF	TGTGCCAGCAGCTTAGGGGCGGGACCCTACGAGCAGTACTTC
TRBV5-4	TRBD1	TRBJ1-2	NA	CASSSEGQGINGYTF	TGTGCCAGCAGCTCGGAGGGACAGGGAATAAATGGCTACACCTTC
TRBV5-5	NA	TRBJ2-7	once	CASSLLSGLDEQYF	TGTGCCAGCAGCTTGCTCTCAGGTCTCGACGAGCAGTACTTC
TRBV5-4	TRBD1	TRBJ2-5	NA	CASSFRQGAGETQYF	TGTGCCAGCAGCTTTCGACAGGGGGCAGGAGAGACCCAGTACTTC